This T cell receptor beta chain was identified during a study of neurological immune-mediated disorders. Sorted libraries used over 900,000 CD4+ or CD8+ T cells. Using its own MiXCR run on the 5' RACE reads, TCRdb lists one record per CDR3 protein. The sample consists of fewer than 20,000 distinct CDR3 sequences, approximately 14% of them appearing once. This clonotype has ten or more counts. The sample consisted of CD4+ T cells from blood. The TCR originated in a woman aged 60-70 years with HTLV-1-associated myelopathy (HAM/TSP).

The CDR3 reads CASSLAGGQPQHF. The CDR3 bases are TGTGCCAGCAGTTTAGCGGGAGGTCAGCCCCAGCATTTT. The V and J genes are TRBV28 and TRBJ1-5; D ambiguous. The V end lost 2 bases, the J end lost 6 bases, and 8 bases lay between the germline ends. Germline-derived CDR1 and CDR2 are MDHEN and SYDVKM. The CDR3 has 13 amino acids. Filled out from reference TRBV28 and TRBJ1-5, the complete variable domain reads DVKVTQSSRYLVKRTGEKVFLECVQDMDHENMFWYRQDPGLGLRLIYFSYDVKMKEKGDIPEGYSVSREKKERFSLILESASTNQTSMYLCASSLAGGQPQHFGDGTRLSIL.